This TCR beta chain was observed in a study of regulatory T cells in long-lasting Graves disease listed by TCRdb under 2021. About the study as a whole: Persistent Graves' disease meant more than 5 years of antithyroid drug treatment with TSH receptor autoantibodies that stayed positive. Persistent Graves' disease patients were compared with newly diagnosed Graves' disease patients by peripheral blood TCR sequencing and RNA sequencing. The study was registered as a clinical trial and conducted in China. A total of around 35 samples underwent TCR sequencing: around 13 from persistent and about 20 from newly diagnosed Graves' disease patients. In the clinical cohort, patients with persistent Graves' disease had used antithyroid drugs for an average of about 9.4 years.

Libraries were made using multiplex PCR. The listed sequencing device is Illumina HiSeq 4000. iRepertoire HTBI primers and Arm-PCR amplification of CDR3 regions were used to construct TCR beta libraries. PCR products were gel purified before sequencing. Turning to the authors' computational methods: A total of fewer than 70 TRBV and some 15 TRBJ segments were identified across samples and were used for gene usage analysis of CDR3 amino acid clonotypes. COPE and FqMerger were used to merge the filtered high-quality paired reads into contigs. BLAST was used to align contigs to the IMGT TRBV, TRBD and TRBJ reference genes, and CDR3 was defined following IMGT. Any clonotype with a frequency above 0.1% was classified as a highly expanded clone. Repertoire diversity was measured by Shannon entropy, and V-J evenness by the Gini coefficient. Clonotypes shared by more than one individual were considered public. Using fastp at Q25 and MiXCR, TCRdb reprocessed the public reads and kept productive beta chains. CDR3 protein duplicates are merged, each entry listing the most common genes and DNA. None of the V and J calls come from the authors' own analysis; TCRdb made them. The sample includes a few hundred thousand distinct CDR3 sequences, with less than 30% observed a single time. The top ten hold under 35% of the sample.

This clonotype was picked up many times. Its target antigen remains unknown. No quality values exist for individual bases; no much larger clone is one base distant. Counted from cysteine to phenylalanine, this CDR3 has 12 amino acids. Only CDR3 DNA remains: 36 bases, in frame from the first base. Taken from the germline V gene, the CDR1 and CDR2 loops are SQVTM and ANQGSEA. The V and J ends are trimmed by 6 bases and 2 bases, leaving 10 bases between them. Overall results and qualifications from the work: A larger number of public clonotypes was shared among persistent patients (2,741) than among newly diagnosed patients (about 990). The authors noted that the small sample size was a limitation that may lower accuracy. Lower TCR Shannon entropy and fewer highly expanded clones were observed in persistent Graves' disease patients than in newly diagnosed patients, which suggested clonal expansion. Sequencing and analysis were limited to the TCR beta chain. Persistent disease showed preferential use of TRBV28, TRBJ1-2 and TRBJ2-5, whereas newly diagnosed disease favored TRBV20-1 and TRBJ2-1. Peripheral blood alone was examined, since thyroid tissue, which constituted the primary lesion, could not be accessed.

In light of the paper, this sample's time point label describes: persistent/refractory GD, antithyroid drugs over 5 years with positive TRAb. RNA was extracted from PBMCs in TRIzol for both TCR sequencing and RNA sequencing. Graves' disease was diagnosed according to American Thyroid Association guidelines. The patients came from an endocrinology department in Xi'an, China. From each patient, approximately 10 milliliters of peripheral blood was collected into an EDTA anticoagulant tube. Ficoll Paque Plus density gradient separation was used to isolate PBMCs, and no further T cell sorting was done. An Agilent 2100 Bioanalyzer and agarose gel were used to assess RNA quality, and a NanoDrop 2000 was used to measure RNA concentration.

This sequence originates from a woman between 40 and 55 years old with Graves disease. Donor details come from another sample of the same person, matched by shared clones. In this chain, TRBV29-1 is recombined with TRBJ1-2, with an unclear D gene assignment. Sequencing was performed on peripheral blood mononuclear cells (PBMCs), taken when the disease was refractory, from a patient treated with antithyroid drugs. DNA sequence: TGCAGCGTGAAGTTGGGCAACTATGGCTACACCTTC. The translation is CSVKLGNYGYTF.